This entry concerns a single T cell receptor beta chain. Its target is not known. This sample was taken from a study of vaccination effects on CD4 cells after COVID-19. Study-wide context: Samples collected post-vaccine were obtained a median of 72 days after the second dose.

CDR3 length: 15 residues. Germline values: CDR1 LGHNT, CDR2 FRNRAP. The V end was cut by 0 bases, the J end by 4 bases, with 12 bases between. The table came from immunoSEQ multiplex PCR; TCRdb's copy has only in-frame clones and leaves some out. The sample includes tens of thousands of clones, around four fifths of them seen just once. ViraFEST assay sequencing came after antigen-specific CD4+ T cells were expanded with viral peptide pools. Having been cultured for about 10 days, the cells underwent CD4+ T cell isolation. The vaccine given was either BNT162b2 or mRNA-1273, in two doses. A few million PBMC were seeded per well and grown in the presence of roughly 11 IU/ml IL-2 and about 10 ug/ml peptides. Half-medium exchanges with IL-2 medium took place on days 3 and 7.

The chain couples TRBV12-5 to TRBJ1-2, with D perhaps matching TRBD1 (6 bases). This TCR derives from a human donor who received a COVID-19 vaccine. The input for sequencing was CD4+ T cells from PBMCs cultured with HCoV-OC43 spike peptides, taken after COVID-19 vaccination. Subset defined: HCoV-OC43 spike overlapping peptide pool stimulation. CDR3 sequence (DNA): TGTGCTAGTGGTTTGGTTCCGGGGGGCAGCTATGGCTACACCTTC. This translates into CASGLVPGGSYGYTF. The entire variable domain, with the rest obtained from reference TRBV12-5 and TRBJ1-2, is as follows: DARVTQTPRHKVTEMGQEVTMRCQPILGHNTVFWYRQTMMQGLELLAYFRNRAPLDDSGMPKDRFSAEMPDATLATLKIQPSEPRDSAVYFCASGLVPGGSYGYTFGSGTRLTVV.